This TCR beta chain came from a study of blood T cell repertoires in COVID-19. Overall study: Sites across the United States, Italy and Spain contributed samples from acute and convalescent COVID-19.

Only in-frame clones appear in the TCRdb table, and some are missing; sequencing was by immunoSEQ multiplex PCR. Of 50,000 or so clones listed, 85% to 90% are singletons. This clone came up once. The CDR3 runs 15 residues. Germline assignment: CDR1 LGHDT and CDR2 YNNKEL (reference sequence). V was pared by 0 bases and J by 2 bases, with 8 bases between. The sample comprised peripheral blood. V gene TRBV3-1 (or the pseudogene TRBV3-2) combines with J gene TRBJ2-1, with D possibly being TRBD2 (5 bases). The clonotype comes from a human donor in a cohort sampled during active COVID-19. The CDR3 is CASSQDSDAYNEQFF. The DNA of the CDR3 is TGTGCCAGCAGCCAAGATAGCGACGCCTACAATGAGCAGTTCTTC.